This T cell receptor beta chain was recovered during a study of cytomegalovirus exposure and HLA in healthy donors. Study information: Across 350 to 500 genotyped donors, about 86% landed in the Caucasian-associated ancestry cluster.

Notes on the study in general: Within an earlier analysis, most TCR beta V segments proved productive either about 90% or about 30% of the time. What TCR beta sequences reportedly achieved was accurate prediction of HLA-A and HLA-B alleles in most subjects.

About this clone: Its matching antigen is unknown.

Each donor's status was that of a healthy bone marrow donor. Use of 60 Vbeta and 13 Jbeta primers characterized the PCR. The table came from immunoSEQ multiplex PCR; TCRdb's copy has only in-frame clones and leaves some out. Of some 200,000 clones listed, around two thirds are singletons. Input material: PBMCs. The origin of this receptor is a man in his forties or fifties in good health and CMV-seronegative.

The CDR3 DNA sequence: TGTGCCAGCAGTGACGGGGGGCTTGTCAATCAGCCCCAGCATTTT. Encoded protein: CASSDGGLVNQPQHF. The chain employs TRBV6-1 and TRBJ1-5, with D tentatively TRBD1 (6 bases). V gave up 3 bases and J gave up 3 bases, with 12 bases separating them. CDR3 length: 15 residues. Germline loops: CDR1 MNHNS, CDR2 SASEGT.